Reported below is one T cell receptor (beta chain). The antigen this receptor binds is unknown. Nothing much larger sits one base from this clone, and base qualities are not available. The sample belongs to a study of T cell repertoires in cytomegalovirus infection (dated by TCRdb to between 2018 and 2021). At the level of the whole study: Alongside well-studied HLA-B-restricted epitopes, the peptide stimulations were aimed at recently identified HLA-C-restricted CMV epitopes, whose presentation resists viral immunomodulation. Donor HLA type was relevant to the analysis, as public TCR beta signatures indicated carriage of CMV infection together with the matching HLA type.

Per the germline V gene (reference sequence), SGHAT is the CDR1 and FQDESV is the CDR2. The cysteine opens and the phenylalanine closes a CDR3 of 16 amino acids. Only CDR3 DNA is held: 48 bases, read in frame from base 1. V and J are truncated by 3 bases and 0 bases respectively, leaving an intervening sequence of 9 bases. Sequencing used an Illumina HiSeq 1500. Starting from the raw public reads, TCRdb applied fastp trimming at Q25, assembled clones with MiXCR and retained in-frame beta chains. Rows are combined by CDR3 protein, so each entry shows the most common genes and DNA. This sample lists 900,000 to 950,000 distinct CDR3 sequences; approximately 33% were detected once. Jointly, the top ten make up under 15% of the sample. The treatment or condition label for this specimen denotes: in vitro stimulation with specific CMV peptide epitopes to enrich CMV-specific T cells. General findings and caveats noted by the study authors: The ex vivo response was dominated by HLA-C-restricted CMV-specific TCR beta clonotypes, which also provided the single most frequent clonotype in two of eight donors. Carriers of CMV infection plus the relevant HLA type were discriminated by the cumulative frequency of public TCR beta family members in the study cohort and in an independent roughly 400-donor cohort.

This chain is built from TRBV11-1 and TRBJ1-6, and perhaps TRBD1 as D gene, on 5 matching bases. The receptor comes from a human donor in good health (CMV status not recorded). Some clones in this sample may be carry-over from other donors' samples. The sample in question was cultured CD8+ T cells from PBMCs, obtained from culture after CMV antigen stimulation. In nucleotides, the sequence is TGTGCCAGCAGCTTCGGAGGGACCTCCTATAATTCACCCCTCCACTTT. Translated, this gives CASSFGGTSYNSPLHF.